Below, 30 T cell receptor beta chains from the same sample are listed, as sequenced in a study of T-cell reconstitution after alpha-beta-depleted transplantation in children. Molecular barcoding with unique molecular identifiers was used for the TCRbeta library. TCRdb redid the calling of the PCR reads with MiXCR, one entry per CDR3 protein. The profile covers 700,000 or so distinct CDR3 sequences, with roughly 14% appearing a single time and 0.79% taken by the ten largest. This specimen consisted of PBMCs, obtained before TCRalphabeta/CD19-depleted stem cell transplant. The source is a girl aged 2-10 years with congenital amegakaryocytic thrombocytopenia, due to receive a stem cell transplant.

This clonotype appeared once. One junction end disagrees with the germline gene, perhaps due to a read error. V and J are TRBV27 and TRBJ2-1; D gene unclear. This CDR3 is 12 amino acids long. Looked up from germline, CDR1 is MNHEY and CDR2 is SMNVEV (reference sequence). The CDR3 bases are TGTGCCAGCAGTTTAAGTGGGAATGGGCAGTTCTTC. Amino acid sequence: CASSLSGNGQFF.

This clonotype was seen repeatedly, ten times or more. The chain links TRBV28 to TRBJ2-5; possibly TRBD1 for D (6 bases). The CDR3 is 14 amino acids. Trimming removed 3 bases from V and 5 bases from J, with 13 bases in between. Germline CDR1 MDHEN, CDR2 SYDVKM. CDR3 protein: CASSFTGQRETQYF. CDR3 in DNA: TGTGCCAGCAGTTTTACCGGACAGCGGGAGACCCAGTACTTC.

The rearrangement joins TRBV4-2 to TRBJ1-6, with no clear D. Germline V gives CDR1 LGHNA, CDR2 YNFKEQ. Trimming shortened V by 4 bases and J by 10 bases, and 14 bases separated the two germline ends. The CDR3 runs 14 residues. The CDR3 spells CASSLELRSSPLHF. The CDR3 coding sequence is TGTGCCAGCAGCCTCGAGCTCCGGAGCTCACCCCTCCACTTT.

This clonotype has a count of ten or more. The CDR3 region is CSARDTGFWETQYF. The CDR3 bases are TGCAGTGCTAGAGACACCGGGTTCTGGGAGACCCAGTACTTC. The rearrangement joins TRBV20-1 to TRBJ2-5; D is ambiguous. From germline, CDR1 is DFQATT and CDR2 SNEGSKA (reference sequence). The CDR3 is 14 residues long. Trimming left V 0 bases short and J 5 bases short, with 13 bases between.

This clonotype was picked up many times. This rearrangement joins TRBV6-1 to TRBJ1-2; D may be TRBD1 (6 bases). CDR3 size: 15 residues. The V end was cut by 7 bases, the J end by 3 bases, with 18 bases between. Germline V gene sequence: CDR1 MNHNS, CDR2 SASEGT. For the CDR3, the DNA is TGTGCCAGCATGAACTCCGGGGGGACACACTATGGCTACACCTTC. Translated: CASMNSGGTHYGYTF.

This clonotype was seen a few times. DNA for the CDR3: TGCAGCGCCCGGGACAGCCTTAGCGGGAGCCCAAAAGAGACCCAGTACTTC. Its protein is CSARDSLSGSPKETQYF. The chain joins TRBV29-1 to TRBJ2-5; 9 nucleotides line up with TRBD2. Germline V CDR1 and CDR2: SQVTM, ANQGSEA. The CDR3 covers 17 residues. V dropped 7 bases and J dropped 3; count of bases not matched to a gene: 18. Full variable domain (outside the CDR3, taken from reference TRBV29-1 and TRBJ2-5): SAVISQKPSRDICQRGTSLTIQCQVDSQVTMMFWYRQQPGQSLTLIATANQGSEATYESGFVIDKFPISRPNLTFSTLTVSNMSPEDSSIYLCSARDSLSGSPKETQYFGPGTRLLVL.

This chain joins TRBV11-2 and TRBJ2-7; TRBD2 is a possible D gene (5 bases). Trimming took 3 bases from V and 6 from J, leaving 12 bases between them. The CDR3 contains 13 residues. Germline V gene sequence: CDR1 SGHAT, CDR2 FQNNGV. CDR3 coding DNA: TGTGCCAGCAGCTTTGTTAACCGGGGCGAGCAGTACTTC. Its translation: CASSFVNRGEQYF. Based on the CDR3 plus reference TRBV11-2 and TRBJ2-7, the full variable domain is EAGVAQSPRYKIIEKRQSVAFWCNPISGHATLYWYQQILGQGPKLLIQFQNNGVVDDSQLPKDRFSAERLKGVDSTLKIQPAKLEDSAVYLCASSFVNRGEQYFGPGTRLTVT.

This clonotype showed up many times. The chain links TRBV12-3 or TRBV12-4 to TRBJ2-1, with TRBD1 matching over 7 bases. This CDR3 region has 16 residues. The V and J ends lost 5 bases and 8 bases, in that order; junction bases with no gene match: 15. The CDR3 spells CASSLRQGPGYDEQFF. The CDR3 coding sequence is TGTGCCAGCAGTCTCAGACAGGGACCAGGATATGATGAGCAGTTCTTC.

This rearrangement joins TRBV11-1 to TRBJ1-1; D ambiguous. Germline V gene sequence: CDR1 SGHAT, CDR2 FQDESV (reference sequence). There are 15 residues in the CDR3. Deletions cut 2 bases from V and 4 bases from J, with 14 bases between. The CDR3 bases are TGTGCCAGCAGCTTATCCGATCGTGCTGGCACTGAAGCTTTCTTT. It translates to CASSLSDRAGTEAFF.

The V gene is TRBV12-3 or TRBV12-4, the J gene TRBJ2-3, with a weak D call TRBD1 (6 bases). The germline V and J ends were trimmed by 6 bases and 6 bases, with 16 bases remaining between them. This CDR3 has 14 amino acids. The CDR3 is CASSLQGPLDTQYF. The CDR3 DNA reads as TGTGCCAGCAGCCTTCAGGGGCCCTTGGATACGCAGTATTTT.

This clonotype was detected many times. The junction differs from germline at one of its ends, possibly a read error. The V call is TRBV12-3 or TRBV12-4, the J call TRBJ2-7; 9 bases are a match to TRBD2. CDR3 length equals 14 residues. The CDR3 sequence: CASSLSTSGYEQYF. In DNA, the CDR3 is TGCGCCAGCAGCTTGTCGACTAGCGGATACGAGCAGTACTTC.

Only a few counts were recorded for this clonotype. The chain links TRBV7-9 to TRBJ2-3, with D unclear. V was cut by 4 bases and J by 6 bases, with 14 bases left in between. CDR3 size: 14 residues. Germline assignment: CDR1 SEHNR and CDR2 FQNEAQ (reference sequence). CDR3 protein: CASSSSSRPDTQYF. CDR3 in DNA: TGTGCCAGCAGCTCCAGTTCTAGGCCGGATACGCAGTATTTT.

The chain couples TRBV12-3 or TRBV12-4 to TRBJ2-3, with TRBD1 identical over 7 bases. Trimming took 7 bases from V and 5 from J; bases not matched to a gene: 9. This CDR3 comprises 14 residues. CDR3 residues: CASKFIQGKDTQYF. The CDR3 nucleotides read TGTGCCAGCAAATTTATACAGGGGAAAGATACGCAGTATTTT.

The rearrangement uses TRBV4-1 and TRBJ2-3; TRBD1 might be the D (6 bases). V lost 3 bases and J 2 bases, leaving 15 bases between the germline ends. Germline V gene lookup returns CDR1 MGHRA and CDR2 YSYEKL. The CDR3 contains 16 residues. The CDR3 sequence: CASSQGEWGHTDTQYF. The CDR3 bases are TGCGCCAGCAGCCAGGGGGAGTGGGGGCACACAGATACGCAGTATTTT.

This clonotype was seen repeatedly, ten times or more. This rearrangement joins TRBV6-5 to TRBJ2-5; D gene uncertain. Germline V gene lookup returns CDR1 MNHEY and CDR2 SVGAGI. The germline V and J ends were trimmed by 3 bases and 2 bases, with 7 bases remaining between them. This CDR3 is 13 amino acids long. The CDR3, as DNA: TGTGCCAGCAGTTATGGGAATCAAGAGACCCAGTACTTC. Its protein product is CASSYGNQETQYF.

This clonotype came up many times. V and J are TRBV12-3 or TRBV12-4 and TRBJ2-5; 11 bases align to TRBD2. The CDR3 runs to 15 residues. J lost 5 bases, V lost 7 bases, and 9 bases had no gene match. The CDR3: CASNRLAGLGETQYF. The CDR3 bases are TGTGCCAGCAATAGACTAGCGGGACTTGGGGAGACCCAGTACTTC.

V and J are TRBV5-1 and TRBJ2-7; D gene uncertain. The CDR3 has 13 amino acids. CDR1 and CDR2 (germline): SGHRS, YFSETQ. Between the trimmed V and J ends, which lost 5 bases and 6 bases, there was a span of 15 bases. The CDR3 here is CASSPWVGAEQYF. The DNA for the CDR3 is TGCGCCAGCAGTCCGTGGGTAGGCGCCGAGCAGTACTTC.

This rearrangement joins TRBV7-9 to TRBJ2-7; D not certain. CDR3 length equals 14 residues. Germline V gene sequence: CDR1 SEHNR, CDR2 FQNEAQ (reference sequence). Trimming cost V 4 bases and J 1 base, with 11 bases left between them. The CDR3 here is CASSSWGASYEQYF. The DNA of the CDR3 is TGTGCCAGCAGCTCCTGGGGTGCTTCCTACGAGCAGTACTTC. Together with reference TRBV7-9 and TRBJ2-7, the CDR3 gives the full variable domain: DTGVSQNPRHKITKRGQNVTFRCDPISEHNRLYWYRQTLGQGPEFLTYFQNEAQLEKSRLLSDRFSAERPKGSFSTLEIQRTEQGDSAMYLCASSSWGASYEQYFGPGTRLTVT.

This clonotype was recorded many times. This chain connects TRBV10-3 to TRBJ2-7; D ambiguous. There are 13 residues in the CDR3. CDR1 ENHRY and CDR2 SYGVKD come from the germline V gene. V shed 4 bases and J shed 6 bases, with 13 bases lying between them. The CDR3 loop is CAISVRTGREQYF. The CDR3, as DNA: TGTGCCATCAGTGTCCGGACCGGGCGCGAGCAGTACTTC.

This clonotype was observed a few times. The chain has TRBV24-1 and TRBJ2-3; D may match TRBD1 or TRBD2 (5 bases each). This CDR3 is 15 amino acids long. Germline V gives CDR1 KGHDR, CDR2 SFDVKD. Trimming cost V 4 bases and J 2 bases, with 12 bases left between them. CDR3 coding DNA: TGTGCCACCAGTGACTCCGGGACGAACACAGATACGCAGTATTTT. Its translation: CATSDSGTNTDTQYF.

This clonotype was seen a few times. V usage is TRBV11-1 and J usage is TRBJ1-1; 8 bases align to TRBD1. The CDR3 sequence is 18 residues long. Germline-derived CDR1 and CDR2 are SGHAT and FQDESV (reference sequence). Unmatched junction bases numbered 19, after V lost 5 bases and J lost 5 bases. CDR3 sequence: CASSLPGAGGLKGTEAFF. The CDR3 region has the DNA TGTGCCAGCAGCCTACCCGGGGCAGGGGGCTTAAAGGGTACTGAAGCTTTCTTT.

This clonotype was recorded many times. This chain connects TRBV5-1 to TRBJ1-1; D remains ambiguous. V dropped 4 bases and J dropped 1 base, with 11 bases sitting between them. Germline CDR1 is SGHRS and CDR2 is YFSETQ. The CDR3 is made up of 14 amino acids. The CDR3 here is CASSPTITNTEAFF. Here the CDR3 DNA reads TGCGCCAGCAGCCCCACGATTACGAACACTGAAGCTTTCTTT.

This clonotype was counted between two and nine times. This chain links TRBV14 with TRBJ2-1; a weak D match, TRBD2 (6 bases). Germline assignment: CDR1 SGHDN and CDR2 FVKESK. The CDR3 runs 15 residues. V lost 5 bases and J lost 6, with 17 bases in between. CDR3 nucleotide sequence: TGTGCCAGCAGCACGACTAGACCCTTCCCCAATGAGCAGTTCTTC. Protein: CASSTTRPFPNEQFF.

The chain carries TRBV7-2 and TRBJ1-6; no clear D gene. The CDR3 is 13 amino acids. Germline V gene sequence: CDR1 SGHTA, CDR2 FQGNSA. Trimming took 2 bases from V and 11 from J, leaving 10 bases between them. The CDR3 spells CASSLKAATPLHF. CDR3 coding DNA: TGTGCCAGCAGCTTAAAGGCAGCCACACCCCTCCACTTT.

This clonotype was counted between two and nine times. V usage is TRBV6-1 and J usage is TRBJ1-5; TRBD1 matches 8 bases. This CDR3 has 16 amino acids. V trimming: 1 base; J trimming: 5 bases; junction bases outside the gene matches: 7. CDR1 and CDR2 from the germline V gene are MNHNS and SASEGT. The CDR3 DNA is TGTGCCAGCAGTGAAGTTTCCGGGACAGGCGATCAGCCCCAGCATTTT. Residues: CASSEVSGTGDQPQHF.

The chain employs TRBV2 and TRBJ2-1; 11 bases map to TRBD2. This CDR3 comprises 16 residues. The V segment lost 5 bases and the J segment 4 bases; nucleotides outside the gene matches: 7. CDR1 SNHLY and CDR2 FYNNEI come from the germline V gene. For the CDR3, the DNA is TGTGCCAGCAGTTTAGGGACTAGCGGCCAGTACAATGAGCAGTTCTTC. This gives the protein CASSLGTSGQYNEQFF.

In its sample, this clonotype was seen a few times. This chain links TRBV29-1 with TRBJ2-5, with D possibly matching TRBD2 (5 bases). The CDR3 totals 13 residues. V dropped 6 bases and J dropped 3 bases, with 14 bases sitting between them. Per the germline V gene, CDR1 is SQVTM and CDR2 is ANQGSEA. The CDR3 protein is CSVGMWGEETQYF. The DNA for the CDR3 is TGCAGCGTAGGCATGTGGGGAGAAGAGACCCAGTACTTC.

This clonotype has only a few counts. The rearrangement uses TRBV24-1 and TRBJ2-3; 8 bases match TRBD2. From germline, CDR1 is KGHDR and CDR2 SFDVKD. This CDR3 spans 15 amino acids. J gave up 1 base and V 5 bases, and 4 bases lay outside the gene matches. The CDR3 sequence: CATSGAGVGTDTQYF. The DNA of the CDR3 is TGTGCCACCAGTGGAGCGGGAGTTGGCACAGATACGCAGTATTTT.

This clonotype occurred many times. The CDR3 nucleotides are TGCAGGGGAGAAGGGGACTATGGCTACACCTTC. Residues: CRGEGDYGYTF. J is TRBJ1-2 and V is TRBV20-1; weak D call: TRBD1 (5 bases). Germline V gives CDR1 DFQATT, CDR2 SNEGSKA (reference sequence). This CDR3 is 11 amino acids long.

Many counts were recorded for this clonotype. This rearrangement joins TRBV20-1 to TRBJ2-1, with 14 positions matching TRBD2. The CDR3 is made up of 14 amino acids. The germline CDR1 and CDR2 sequences are DFQATT and SNEGSKA (reference sequence). V lost 6 bases and J lost 8; bases outside the gene matches: 6. The DNA for the CDR3 is TGCAGTGCCAGGGGACTAGCGGGAGAGGATGAGCAGTTCTTC. Protein sequence: CSARGLAGEDEQFF.